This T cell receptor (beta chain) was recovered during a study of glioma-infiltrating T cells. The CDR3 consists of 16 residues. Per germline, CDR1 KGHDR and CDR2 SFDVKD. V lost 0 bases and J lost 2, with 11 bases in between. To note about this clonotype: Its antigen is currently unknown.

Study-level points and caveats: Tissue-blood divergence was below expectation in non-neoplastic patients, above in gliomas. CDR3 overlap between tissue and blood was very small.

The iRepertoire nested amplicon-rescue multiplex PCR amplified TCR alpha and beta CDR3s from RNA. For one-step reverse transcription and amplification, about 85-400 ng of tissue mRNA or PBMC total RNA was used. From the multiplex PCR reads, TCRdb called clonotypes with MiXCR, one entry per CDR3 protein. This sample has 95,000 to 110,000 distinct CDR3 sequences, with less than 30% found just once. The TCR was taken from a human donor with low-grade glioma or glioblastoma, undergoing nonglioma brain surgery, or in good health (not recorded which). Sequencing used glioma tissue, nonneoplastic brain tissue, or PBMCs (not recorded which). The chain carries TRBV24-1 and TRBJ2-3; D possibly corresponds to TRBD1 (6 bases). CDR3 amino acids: CATSDLGQWATDTQYF. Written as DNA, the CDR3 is TGTGCCACCAGTGATTTGGGACAGTGGGCCACAGATACGCAGTATTTT.